The 7 T cell receptor beta chains reported below all come from one sample, sequenced in a study of blood T cell repertoires in COVID-19. TCRdb's table, derived via immunoSEQ multiplex PCR, lists solely in-frame clones and lacks some. Here the sample spans roughly 230,000 clones, about 80% being singletons. The sample taken for sequencing was peripheral blood. Source of these receptors: a woman aged 50 to 65 with acute or convalescent COVID-19.

This clone was picked up a small number of times. Additional DNA sequences in this sample encode the identical CDR3. The chain is built from TRBV7-3 and TRBJ2-3, with 8 bases lining up with TRBD1. With V trimmed by 6 bases and J by 3 bases, 8 bases remained unmatched. The CDR3 has 15 residues. The germline gives CDR1 SGHTA, CDR2 FQGTGA. The CDR3 sequence: CASSPDRGKTDTQYF. The CDR3 DNA reads TGTGCCAGCAGTCCAGACAGGGGCAAGACAGATACGCAGTATTTT. The whole variable domain, remainder taken from reference TRBV7-3 and TRBJ2-3, is GAGVSQTPSNKVTEKGKYVELRCDPISGHTALYWYRQSLGQGPEFLIYFQGTGAADDSGLPNDRFFAVRPEGSVSTLKIQRTERGDSAVYLCASSPDRGKTDTQYFGPGTRLTVL.

The rearrangement links TRBV28 to TRBJ2-1; 8 bases align to TRBD1. The CDR3 runs to 16 residues. From germline, CDR1 is MDHEN and CDR2 SYDVKM. J gave up 4 bases and V 5 bases, and 10 bases lay outside the gene matches. DNA of the CDR3: TGTGCCAGCAGTCCCAACACAGGGGGTCAATACAATGAGCAGTTCTTC. Its protein is CASSPNTGGQYNEQFF.

This clone was seen once. V usage is TRBV6-5 and J usage is TRBJ1-6; D is undetermined. The germline gives CDR1 MNHEY, CDR2 SVGAGI. Trimming pared 2 bases from V and 7 bases from J, leaving 12 bases between. The CDR3 is 15 residues long. The CDR3 DNA is TGTGCCAGCAGTTACGAAAAGGGAGAGAATTCACCCCTCCACTTT. Protein product: CASSYEKGENSPLHF.

The chain links TRBV2 to TRBJ2-7; 10 bases are a match to TRBD2. There are 15 residues in the CDR3. V shed 5 bases, J shed 3 bases, and the junction held 7 bases outside the gene matches. CDR1 and CDR2 from the germline V gene are SNHLY and FYNNEI. The CDR3 region has the DNA TGTGCCAGCAGTCTCAGCGGGGGGGCTCTCTACGAGCAGTACTTC. This sequence encodes CASSLSGGALYEQYF.

V gene TRBV12-3 or TRBV12-4 combines with J gene TRBJ1-6, with D perhaps TRBD1 (6 bases). V lost 2 bases, J lost 8 bases, and 7 bases lay in between. The CDR3 extends over 13 amino acids. The CDR3 reads CASSLRQDSPLHF. The CDR3 region has the DNA TGTGCCAGCAGTTTAAGACAGGATTCACCCCTCCACTTT.

This sequence joins TRBV3-1 (or the pseudogene TRBV3-2) and TRBJ1-5; tentative D call: TRBD1 (6 bases). The CDR3 is made up of 16 amino acids. V lost 4 bases, J lost 6 bases, and 19 bases lay in between. Germline CDR1 and CDR2: LGHDT and YNNKEL (reference sequence). The CDR3 protein is CASSPTTGLLVQPQHF. CDR3 nucleotides: TGTGCCAGCAGCCCCACCACAGGGTTACTTGTTCAGCCCCAGCATTTT.

This clone was observed once. The chain recombines TRBV7-6 with TRBJ1-6; 8 bases fit TRBD1. CDR3 length: 17 residues. The J segment lost 8 bases and the V segment lost 5 bases, leaving 14 bases of the junction unmatched. Germline-derived CDR1 and CDR2 are SGHVS and FNYEAQ. CDR3 protein: CASSTTPPGQVDSPLHF. DNA of the CDR3: TGTGCCAGCAGCACGACCCCCCCGGGACAGGTGGATTCACCCCTCCACTTT.